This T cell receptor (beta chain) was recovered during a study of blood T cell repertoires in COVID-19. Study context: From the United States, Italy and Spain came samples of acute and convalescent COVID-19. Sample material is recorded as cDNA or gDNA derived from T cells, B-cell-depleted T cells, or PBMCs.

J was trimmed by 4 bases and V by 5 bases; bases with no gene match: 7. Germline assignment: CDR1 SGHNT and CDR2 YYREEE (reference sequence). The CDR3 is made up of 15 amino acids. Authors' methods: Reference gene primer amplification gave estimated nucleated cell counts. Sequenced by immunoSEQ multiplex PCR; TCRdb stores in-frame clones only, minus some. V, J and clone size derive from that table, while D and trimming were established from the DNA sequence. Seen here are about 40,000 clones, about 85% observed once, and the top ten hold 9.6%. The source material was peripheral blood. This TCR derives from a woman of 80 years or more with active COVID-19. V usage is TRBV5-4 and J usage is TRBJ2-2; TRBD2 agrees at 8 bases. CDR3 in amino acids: CASRFGGTSTGELFF. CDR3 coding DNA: TGTGCCAGCAGATTCGGAGGGACTAGCACCGGGGAGCTGTTTTTT.